This TCR beta chain was documented in a study of blood T cell repertoires in COVID-19. This CDR3 spans 16 amino acids. The V and J ends lost 3 bases and 5 bases, in that order; junction bases with no gene match: 5. CDR1 and CDR2 from the germline V gene are SGHRS and YFSETQ. Generated by immunoSEQ multiplex PCR, the TCRdb table keeps only in-frame clones and is missing some. The sample lists fewer than 350,000 clones, 89% occurring once. The sequenced material came from PBMCs or T cells enriched from blood (not recorded which). This receptor was taken from a man aged 60 to 75 who had recovered from COVID-19. The rearrangement links TRBV5-1 to TRBJ2-2; 12 bases line up with TRBD2. Written as DNA, the CDR3 is TGCGCCAGCAGCTATACACTAGCGGGAGGAACCGGGGAGCTGTTTTTT. Translated: CASSYTLAGGTGELFF.